These 17 T cell receptor beta chains were sequenced from one sample in a study of blood T cell repertoires in COVID-19. TCRdb's table, derived via immunoSEQ multiplex PCR, lists solely in-frame clones and lacks some. The sample records roughly 500,000 clones, roughly nine tenths being singletons. Sample: PBMCs or T cells enriched from blood (not recorded which). The receptors were sampled from a woman in her sixties or seventies who had recovered from COVID-19.

The chain combines TRBV7-9 with TRBJ2-7; D is perhaps TRBD2 (6 bases). The CDR3 contains 15 residues. In germline, CDR1 is SEHNR, CDR2 FQNEAQ (reference sequence). The V gene lost 5 bases and the J gene lost 7 bases, with 21 bases spanning the gap. The CDR3 sequence is CASSRDSGRAWEQYF. For the CDR3, the DNA is TGTGCCAGCAGCCGGGACTCTGGGCGTGCGTGGGAGCAGTACTTC.

The rearrangement joins TRBV5-1 to TRBJ2-3; D not resolved. This CDR3 contains 14 residues. V was pared by 5 bases and J by 4 bases, with 14 bases between. The germline V gene encodes CDR1 SGHRS and CDR2 YFSETQ. The CDR3 region has the DNA TGCGCCAGCAGGTCCCTCCGTGAGGCAGATACGCAGTATTTT. Residues: CASRSLREADTQYF.

The CDR3 loop reads CASSEAGGAGGNTIYF. For the CDR3, the DNA is TGTGCCAGCAGTGAAGCAGGGGGCGCGGGAGGAAACACCATATATTTT. The chain employs TRBV6-1 and TRBJ1-3; 7 bases match TRBD1. The germline V gene has CDR1 MNHNS and CDR2 SASEGT. This CDR3 comprises 16 residues. Trimming at V came to 0 bases and at J to 4 bases, leaving 6 bases not matched to a gene.

The CDR3 loop reads CASSPRGQGVREKLFF. CDR3 DNA: TGTGCCAGCAGCCCCCGAGGACAGGGGGTCCGGGAAAAACTGTTTTTT. V and J are TRBV3-1 (or the pseudogene TRBV3-2) and TRBJ1-4, with 10 bases identical to TRBD1. Germline CDR1 reads LGHDT; CDR2 reads YNNKEL (reference sequence). J lost 8 bases, V lost 4 bases, and 10 bases had no gene match. The CDR3 is 16 residues long.

V and J are TRBV7-9 and TRBJ2-7; D remains ambiguous. CDR1 and CDR2 (germline): SEHNR, FQNEAQ (reference sequence). The CDR3 contains 13 residues. Trimming left V 5 bases short and J 3 bases short, with 11 bases between. The chain's CDR3 is CASSQITDYEQYF. In DNA, the CDR3 is TGTGCCAGCAGCCAAATCACAGACTACGAGCAGTACTTC.

The J gene is TRBJ1-3, the V gene TRBV5-1; D not certain. V lost 3 bases to trimming and J lost 2 bases, with 9 bases between them. Germline V CDR1 and CDR2: SGHRS, YFSETQ. The length of the CDR3 is 14 residues. The CDR3 nucleotides are TGCGCCAGCAGCTGGGCGGGCGCTGGAAACACCATATATTTT. Its translation: CASSWAGAGNTIYF.

The chain joins TRBV2 to TRBJ1-1; D uncertain. The CDR3 loop spans 11 amino acids. V lost 1 base, J lost 11 bases, and 8 bases lay in between. Per germline, CDR1 SNHLY and CDR2 FYNNEI. The CDR3 is CASSEVGGAFF. In DNA, the CDR3 is TGTGCCAGCAGTGAAGTAGGAGGGGCTTTCTTT.

This clone was picked up a small number of times. This chain joins TRBV28 and TRBJ1-5; 7 nucleotides match TRBD1. J was trimmed by 9 bases and V by 2 bases; bases with no gene match: 13. The CDR3 spans 16 residues. The germline V gene has CDR1 MDHEN and CDR2 SYDVKM. The DNA of the CDR3 is TGTGCCAGCAGTTTAAGGGGGCGGGGTTTCCCGGGGCCCCAGCATTTT. This translates into CASSLRGRGFPGPQHF.

This rearrangement joins TRBV19 to TRBJ1-4, with TRBD1 as a possible D gene (5 bases). There are 17 residues in the CDR3. V was trimmed by 5 bases and J by 2 bases, leaving 18 bases between them. Per germline, CDR1 LNHDA and CDR2 SQIVND (reference sequence). The CDR3 DNA is TGTGCCAGTAGTCTGGGACGGGGGTTCGGGACTAATGAAAAACTGTTTTTT. Translated, it gives CASSLGRGFGTNEKLFF.

The rearrangement joins TRBV18 to TRBJ1-2; D remains unclear. The germline gives CDR1 KGHSH, CDR2 LQKENI. This CDR3 region has 15 residues. Trimming took 0 bases from V and 4 from J, leaving 12 bases between them. The CDR3 is CASSPPSAGSYGYTF. Here the CDR3 DNA reads TGTGCCAGCTCACCACCTTCGGCAGGCTCCTATGGCTACACCTTC.

This CDR3 reads CAITGQGANTQYF. Here the CDR3 DNA reads TGTGCCATCACCGGACAGGGGGCAAATACGCAGTATTTT. The chain employs TRBV10-3 and TRBJ2-3, with TRBD1 matching 11 bases. Trimming took 7 bases from V and 7 from J; bases not matched to a gene: 4. From germline, CDR1 is ENHRY and CDR2 SYGVKD. This CDR3 is built from 13 residues.

This sequence joins TRBV4-1 and TRBJ1-5, with D uncertain. The V gene lost 0 bases and the J gene lost 2 bases, with 5 bases spanning the gap. CDR3 size: 14 residues. Germline V gene data show CDR1 as MGHRA and CDR2 as YSYEKL. The CDR3 DNA is TGCGCCAGCAGCCAAGAGCAGGGCAATCAGCCCCAGCATTTT. This translates into CASSQEQGNQPQHF.

The chain is built from TRBV27 and TRBJ2-3, with 8 bases lining up with TRBD2. From germline, CDR1 is MNHEY and CDR2 SMNVEV (reference sequence). The CDR3 consists of 14 residues. V was clipped by 6 bases and J by 3 bases; unmatched bases: 5. CDR3 protein: CASRPGLGTDTQYF. CDR3 DNA: TGTGCCAGCAGGCCGGGACTAGGGACAGATACGCAGTATTTT.

The chain uses TRBV5-1 and TRBJ2-7; 12 nucleotides line up with TRBD2. This CDR3 has 16 residues. The trim removed 0 bases at V and 5 bases at J, leaving 6 bases unmatched. Germline assignment: CDR1 SGHRS and CDR2 YFSETQ. DNA of the CDR3: TGCGCCAGCAGCTTGGGACTAGCGGGGGTGGAGAACGAGCAGTACGTC. It translates to CASSLGLAGVENEQYV.

This clone occurred a few times. The chain carries TRBV30 and TRBJ1-1; D perhaps matches TRBD1 (6 bases). Germline lookup yields CDR1 GTSNPN and CDR2 SVGIG (reference sequence). Deletions cut 4 bases from V and 4 bases from J, with 16 bases between. This CDR3 has 14 amino acids. The CDR3 protein is CAWTRTGLLTEAFF. For the CDR3, the DNA is TGTGCCTGGACTCGCACAGGGTTACTCACTGAAGCTTTCTTT. The full variable domain, with the rest looked up from reference TRBV30 and TRBJ1-1, is SQTIHQWPATLVQPVGSPLSLECTVEGTSNPNLYWYRQAAGRGLQLLFYSVGIGQISSEVPQNLSASRPQDRQFILSSKKLLLSDSGFYLCAWTRTGLLTEAFFGQGTRLTVV.

This sequence joins TRBV6-5 and TRBJ1-2; TRBD1 agrees at 7 bases. This CDR3 spans 13 amino acids. The V gene end was trimmed by 6 bases and the J gene end by 7 bases; junction bases not matched to a gene: 8. The germline V gene encodes CDR1 MNHEY and CDR2 SVGAGI. CDR3 nucleotides: TGTGCCAGCAGGACCGACAGGGTGGGTGGCTACACCTTC. Translated: CASRTDRVGGYTF.

This clone was found once. The chain uses TRBV7-8 and TRBJ1-2; 8 nucleotides line up with TRBD1. From germline, CDR1 is SGHVS and CDR2 FQNEAQ. V shed 4 bases and J 2 bases; nucleotides not matched to a gene: 6. The length of the CDR3 is 15 residues. The CDR3 DNA reads as TGTGCCAGCAGCTGGACAGGGTCTAACAACTATGGCTACACCTTC. Translation gives CASSWTGSNNYGYTF.